The 21 T cell receptor beta chains below all came from one sample that was sequenced in a study of T cell repertoires in cytomegalovirus infection. TCRdb reprocessed the reads via MiXCR and lists one record per CDR3 protein. The table shows roughly 760,000 distinct CDR3 sequences, with 35% to 40% occurring only once. The sequencing sample was made of PBMCs. All receptors derive from a human donor in good health (CMV status not recorded). Some clones in this sample may be carry-over from other donors' samples.

As DNA, the CDR3 is TGTGCCAGCAGCCAAAGCGTCGAGCAGTTCTTC. Its translation is CASSQSVEQFF. The V call is TRBV3-1, the J call TRBJ2-1; D not resolved. Germline assignment: CDR1 LGHDT and CDR2 YNNKEL (reference sequence). Trimming left V 2 bases short and J 10 bases short, with 6 bases between. This CDR3 has 11 amino acids.

This clonotype was detected many times. The chain has TRBV7-2 and TRBJ1-2; 8 bases map to TRBD1. Trimming at V came to 5 bases and at J to 5 bases, leaving 16 bases not matched to a gene. The CDR3 is 17 residues long. Germline loops: CDR1 SGHTA, CDR2 FQGNSA. CDR3 DNA sequence: TGTGCCAGCAGCCCTGGACAGGGCCGAATCGGCGGATATGGCTACACCTTC. This translates into CASSPGQGRIGGYGYTF.

This clonotype appeared many times. The chain is built from TRBV7-2 and TRBJ1-4; D possibly corresponds to TRBD1 (5 bases). The CDR3 sequence is 17 residues long. Germline-derived CDR1 and CDR2 are SGHTA and FQGNSA. V was pared by 4 bases and J by 0 bases, with 15 bases between. The CDR3 DNA sequence: TGTGCCAGCAGCTCCGGTTCTCTAGGGGCAACTAATGAAAAACTGTTTTTT. Protein sequence: CASSSGSLGATNEKLFF.

This sequence joins TRBV20-1 and TRBJ1-5; D is undetermined. This CDR3 has 13 residues. Germline CDR1 reads DFQATT; CDR2 reads SNEGSKA (reference sequence). V was trimmed by 2 bases and J by 3 bases, leaving 8 bases between them. CDR3 in amino acids: CSARRFPNQPQHF. The CDR3 DNA reads as TGCAGTGCTAGACGGTTCCCCAATCAGCCCCAGCATTTT.

This clonotype was seen only a few times. The chain combines TRBV19 with TRBJ2-3; weak D call: TRBD2 (5 bases). Germline CDR1 LNHDA, CDR2 SQIVND (reference sequence). V lost 3 bases and J 3 bases, leaving 10 bases between the germline ends. CDR3 length: 14 residues. This chain's CDR3 is CASSMEASTDTQYF. The CDR3 region has the DNA TGTGCCAGTAGTATGGAGGCTAGTACAGATACGCAGTATTTT.

The V and J genes are TRBV12-3 or TRBV12-4 and TRBJ2-7; possibly TRBD1 for D (6 bases). This CDR3 region has 18 residues. V shed 3 bases and J shed 0 bases, with 21 bases lying between them. CDR3 coding DNA: TGTGCCAGCAGTTTGGGTCGACAGGTGACATTCCGCTCCTACGAGCAGTACTTC. Its protein is CASSLGRQVTFRSYEQYF.

For the CDR3, the DNA is TGTGCCAGCAGTTTCGGACCCATCTACACCTTC. Protein sequence: CASSFGPIYTF. The chain uses TRBV6-5 and TRBJ1-2; D remains ambiguous. Trimming left V 4 bases short and J 10 bases short, with 10 bases between. CDR1 is MNHEY and CDR2 is SVGAGI in the germline V gene. CDR3 size: 11 residues.

CDR3 amino acids: CASRGAGRAGYGYTF. CDR3 coding DNA: TGCGCCAGCCGGGGGGCAGGTCGCGCAGGATATGGCTACACCTTC. This chain uses TRBV4-3 with TRBJ1-2; D possibly corresponds to TRBD1 (6 bases). Germline V gene data show CDR1 as LGHNA and CDR2 as YSLEER. Trimming removed 8 bases from V and 5 bases from J, with 21 bases in between. The CDR3 is 15 residues long.

V usage is TRBV15 and J usage is TRBJ1-1; D is undetermined. The germline V gene encodes CDR1 LNHNV and CDR2 YYDKDF (reference sequence). This CDR3 has 15 amino acids. V lost 0 bases to trimming and J lost 2 bases, with 10 bases between them. The chain's CDR3 is CATSRDRQQNTEAFF. The CDR3 DNA sequence: TGTGCCACCAGCAGAGATCGACAACAAAACACTGAAGCTTTCTTT.

The chain couples TRBV4-1 to TRBJ1-1; D gene unclear. Germline CDR1 MGHRA, CDR2 YSYEKL. CDR3 length: 16 amino acids. V gave up 0 bases and J gave up 7 bases, with 18 bases separating them. The CDR3 loop reads CASSQDFERFVREAFF. The CDR3, as DNA: TGCGCCAGCAGCCAAGATTTCGAACGGTTTGTACGTGAAGCTTTCTTT.

This clonotype was seen a few times. V is TRBV7-9 and J is TRBJ2-1; 8 nucleotides agree with TRBD1. Germline V lookup: CDR1 SEHNR, CDR2 FQNEAQ (reference sequence). This CDR3 spans 15 amino acids. Trimming at V came to 5 bases and at J to 5 bases, leaving 8 bases not matched to a gene. The chain's CDR3 is CASSLRRGQDNEQFF. The CDR3 DNA reads as TGTGCCAGCAGCCTCAGGAGGGGACAGGACAATGAGCAGTTCTTC.

This clonotype was seen a handful of times. The chain has TRBV7-2 and TRBJ2-7, with 12 bases matching TRBD2. The V segment lost 5 bases and the J segment 2 bases; nucleotides outside the gene matches: 10. This CDR3 is 17 amino acids long. CDR1 is SGHTA and CDR2 is FQGNSA in the germline V gene. CDR3 amino acids: CASSPSGRAGVPYEQYF. CDR3 DNA sequence: TGTGCCAGCAGCCCTAGCGGGAGGGCAGGGGTACCCTACGAGCAGTACTTC.

This clonotype was seen many times. The chain links TRBV7-6 to TRBJ2-7, with 7 bases identical to TRBD1. After removal of 1 base from V and 1 base from J, the junction contained 4 bases not matched to a gene. Germline CDR1 reads SGHVS; CDR2 reads FNYEAQ. The CDR3 covers 15 residues. The CDR3 DNA reads as TGTGCCAGCAGCTTAGGACCGGGACAGTCCTACGAGCAGTACTTC. It translates to CASSLGPGQSYEQYF.

The chain has TRBV7-6 and TRBJ1-5; maybe TRBD1 (6 bases). V was pared by 1 base and J by 4 bases, with 14 bases between. The V gene's germline CDR1 is SGHVS and CDR2 FNYEAQ. There are 16 residues in the CDR3. The CDR3 reads CASSLDVGQGNQPQHF. The CDR3 DNA follows: TGTGCCAGCAGCTTAGACGTGGGGCAGGGGAATCAGCCCCAGCATTTT.

This chain connects TRBV18 to TRBJ2-3; D call uncertain. Looked up from germline, CDR1 is KGHSH and CDR2 is LQKENI. Deletions cut 2 bases from V and 6 bases from J, with 9 bases between. The CDR3 is made up of 13 amino acids. CDR3 DNA: TGTGCCAGCTCACCAGTACCTCTTGATACGCAGTATTTT. This codes for CASSPVPLDTQYF.

A few counts support this clonotype. The chain combines TRBV7-2 with TRBJ2-1, with 8 nucleotides matching TRBD2. V was pared by 1 base and J by 9 bases, with 8 bases of the junction left unmatched. CDR3 length: 15 amino acids. The V gene's germline CDR1 is SGHTA and CDR2 FQGNSA. DNA for the CDR3: TGTGCCAGCAGCTTAGGGGGTCGGGAGGGCGGTGAGCAGTTCTTC. Translating it yields CASSLGGREGGEQFF.

This clonotype was seen more than once but under ten times. The rearrangement joins TRBV6-1 to TRBJ2-1, with 9 bases that match TRBD2. J gave up 15 bases and V 8 bases, and 14 bases lay outside the gene matches. The CDR3 is 13 residues long. CDR1 and CDR2 from the germline V gene are MNHNS and SASEGT. CDR3 bases: TGTGCCAGCCGAGGATCAGCGGGAGGAGTTTTGTTCTTC. Its protein product is CASRGSAGGVLFF.

This clonotype appeared a few times. The chain links TRBV12-3 or TRBV12-4 to TRBJ2-7; D could derive from TRBD1 or TRBD2 (6 bases each). The length of the CDR3 is 14 residues. Trimming cost V 6 bases and J 2 bases, with 14 bases left between them. The DNA of the CDR3 is TGTGCCAGCAGGGAGGGGGTAGGGGCCTACGAGCAGTACTTC. It codes for CASREGVGAYEQYF.

A word on this clonotype: Being one base from a much bigger clone, this may be a read error. The chain recombines TRBV9 with TRBJ1-2; D not resolved. Germline CDR1 and CDR2: SGDLS and YYNGEE. The germline V and J ends were trimmed by 4 bases and 4 bases, with 8 bases remaining between them. The CDR3 contains 12 residues. CDR3 nucleotide sequence: TGTGCCAGCAGCTTCGAACCCTATGGCTACACCTTC. Residues: CASSFEPYGYTF.

The sample holds a few counts of this clonotype. V usage is TRBV13 and J usage is TRBJ1-1; TRBD1 matches at 7 bases. This CDR3 region has 16 residues. Germline trimming cut 5 bases from V and 3 bases from J; bases unmatched to any gene: 12. Germline V CDR1 and CDR2: PRHDT, FYEKMQ (reference sequence). The CDR3 here is CASSAPSTGTDTEAFF. In DNA, the CDR3 is TGTGCCAGCAGCGCCCCATCGACAGGGACGGACACTGAAGCTTTCTTT.

Remarks on this clonotype: This may be a read error, as it is one base from a much larger clone. The chain employs TRBV28 and TRBJ1-1; perhaps TRBD1 as D (6 bases). Germline V gene data show CDR1 as MDHEN and CDR2 as SYDVKM. The germline V and J ends were trimmed by 5 bases and 4 bases, with 14 bases remaining between them. The CDR3 contains 14 residues. CDR3: CASSPHRVGTEAFF. CDR3 bases: TGTGCCAGCAGTCCCCACAGGGTTGGCACTGAAGCTTTCTTT.